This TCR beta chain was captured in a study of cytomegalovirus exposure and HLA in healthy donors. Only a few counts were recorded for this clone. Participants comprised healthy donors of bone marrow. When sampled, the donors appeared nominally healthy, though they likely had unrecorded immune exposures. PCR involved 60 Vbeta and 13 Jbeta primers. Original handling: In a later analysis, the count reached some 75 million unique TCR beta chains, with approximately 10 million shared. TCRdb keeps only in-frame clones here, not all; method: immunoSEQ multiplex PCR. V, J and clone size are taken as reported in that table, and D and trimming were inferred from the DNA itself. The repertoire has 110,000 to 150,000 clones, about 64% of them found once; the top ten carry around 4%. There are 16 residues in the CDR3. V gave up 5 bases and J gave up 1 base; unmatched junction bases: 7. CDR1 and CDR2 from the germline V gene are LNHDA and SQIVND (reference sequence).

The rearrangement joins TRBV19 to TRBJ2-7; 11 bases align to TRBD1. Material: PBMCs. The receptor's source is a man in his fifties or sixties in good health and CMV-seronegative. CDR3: CASSLAGTGGSYEQYF. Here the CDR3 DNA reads TGTGCCAGTAGTCTCGCCGGGACAGGGGGTTCCTACGAGCAGTACTTC.